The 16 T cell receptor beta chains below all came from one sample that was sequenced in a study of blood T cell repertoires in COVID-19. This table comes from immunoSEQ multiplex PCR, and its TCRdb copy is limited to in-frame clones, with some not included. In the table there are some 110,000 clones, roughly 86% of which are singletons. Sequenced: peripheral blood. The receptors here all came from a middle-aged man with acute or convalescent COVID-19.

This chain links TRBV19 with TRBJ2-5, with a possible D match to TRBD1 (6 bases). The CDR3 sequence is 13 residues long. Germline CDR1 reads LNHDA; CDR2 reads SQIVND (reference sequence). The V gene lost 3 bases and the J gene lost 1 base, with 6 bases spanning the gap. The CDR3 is CASSIRGQETQYF. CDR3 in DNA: TGTGCCAGTAGTATCAGGGGCCAAGAGACCCAGTACTTC.

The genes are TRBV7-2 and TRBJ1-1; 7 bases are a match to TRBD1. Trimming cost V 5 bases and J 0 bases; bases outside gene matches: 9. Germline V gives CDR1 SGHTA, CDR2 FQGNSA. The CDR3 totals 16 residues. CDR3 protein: CASSRPGQTLNTEAFF. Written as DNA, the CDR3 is TGTGCCAGCAGCAGACCGGGACAGACGTTGAACACTGAAGCTTTCTTT.

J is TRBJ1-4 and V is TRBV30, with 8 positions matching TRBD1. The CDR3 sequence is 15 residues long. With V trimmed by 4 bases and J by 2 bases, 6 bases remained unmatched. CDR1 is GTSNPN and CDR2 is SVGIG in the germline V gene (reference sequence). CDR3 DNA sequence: TGTGCCTGGACCCGGACAGGGTGGACTAATGAAAAACTGTTTTTT. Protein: CAWTRTGWTNEKLFF.

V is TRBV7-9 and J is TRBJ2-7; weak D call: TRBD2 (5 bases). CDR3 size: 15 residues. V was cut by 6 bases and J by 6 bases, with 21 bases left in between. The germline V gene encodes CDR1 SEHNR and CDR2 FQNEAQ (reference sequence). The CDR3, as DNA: TGTGCCAGCAGTTCTGGACTGAGTATTCTAGGCGAGCAGTACTTC. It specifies CASSSGLSILGEQYF.

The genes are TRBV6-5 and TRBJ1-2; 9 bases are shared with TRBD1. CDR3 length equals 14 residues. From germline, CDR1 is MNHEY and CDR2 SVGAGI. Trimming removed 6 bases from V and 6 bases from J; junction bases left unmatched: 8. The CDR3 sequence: CASRQQGALDGYTF. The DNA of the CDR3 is TGTGCCAGCAGACAACAGGGGGCGCTTGATGGCTACACCTTC.

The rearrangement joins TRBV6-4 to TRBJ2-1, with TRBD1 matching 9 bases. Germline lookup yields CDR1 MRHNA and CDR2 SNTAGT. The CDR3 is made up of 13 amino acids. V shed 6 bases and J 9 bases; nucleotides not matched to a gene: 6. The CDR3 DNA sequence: TGTGCCAGCAGCCTCGACAGGGGGATTGAGCAGTTCTTC. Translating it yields CASSLDRGIEQFF.

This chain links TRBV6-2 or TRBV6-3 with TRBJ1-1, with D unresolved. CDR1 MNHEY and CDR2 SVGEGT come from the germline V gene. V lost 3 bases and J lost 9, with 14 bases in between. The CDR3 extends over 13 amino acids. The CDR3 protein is CASSYTSSTKAFF. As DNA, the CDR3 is TGTGCCAGCAGTTATACGAGTTCTACGAAAGCTTTCTTT.

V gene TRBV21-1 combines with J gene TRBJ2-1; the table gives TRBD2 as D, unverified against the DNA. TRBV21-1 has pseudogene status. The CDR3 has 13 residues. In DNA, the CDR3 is TGTGCCAGCAGCAATCTCGGGGGATTTAGAGAGTTCTTC. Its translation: CASSNLGGFREFF.

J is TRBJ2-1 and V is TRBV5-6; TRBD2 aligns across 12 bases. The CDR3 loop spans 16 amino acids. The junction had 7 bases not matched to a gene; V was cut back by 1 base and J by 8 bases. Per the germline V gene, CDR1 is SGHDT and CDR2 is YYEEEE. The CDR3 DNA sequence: TGTGCCAGCAGCTTGAAGACTAGCGGGGGCCTGGATGAGCAGTTCTTC. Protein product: CASSLKTSGGLDEQFF.

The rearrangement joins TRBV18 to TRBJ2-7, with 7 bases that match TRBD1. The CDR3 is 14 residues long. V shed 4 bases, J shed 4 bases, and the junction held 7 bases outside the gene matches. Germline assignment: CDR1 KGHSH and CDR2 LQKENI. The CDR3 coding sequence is TGTGCCAGCTCACTGGACAGGCGGAGTTACGAGCAGTACTTC. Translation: CASSLDRRSYEQYF. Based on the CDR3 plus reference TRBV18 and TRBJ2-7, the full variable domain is NAGVMQNPRHLVRRRGQEARLRCSPMKGHSHVYWYRQLPEEGLKFMVYLQKENIIDESGMPKERFSAEFPKEGPSILRIQQVVRGDSAAYFCASSLDRRSYEQYFGPGTRLTVT.

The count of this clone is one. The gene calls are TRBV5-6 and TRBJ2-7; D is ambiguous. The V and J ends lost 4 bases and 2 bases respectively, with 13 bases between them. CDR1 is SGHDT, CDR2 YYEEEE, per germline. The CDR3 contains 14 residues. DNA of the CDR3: TGTGCCAGCAGCCTGCTTAGATCCCCCTACGAGCAGTACTTC. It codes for CASSLLRSPYEQYF.

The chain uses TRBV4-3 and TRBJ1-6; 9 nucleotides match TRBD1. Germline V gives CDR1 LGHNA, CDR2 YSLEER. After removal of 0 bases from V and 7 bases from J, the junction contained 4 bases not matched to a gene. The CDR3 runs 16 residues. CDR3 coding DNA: TGCGCCAGCAGCCAAGATGGGGGACAGGGCAATTCACCCCTCCACTTT. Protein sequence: CASSQDGGQGNSPLHF.

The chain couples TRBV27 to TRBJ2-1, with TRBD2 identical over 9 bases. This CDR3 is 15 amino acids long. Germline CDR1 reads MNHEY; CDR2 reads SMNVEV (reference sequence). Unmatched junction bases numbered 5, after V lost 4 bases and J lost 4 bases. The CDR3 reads CASSWSSGVYNEQFF. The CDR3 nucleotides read TGTGCCAGCAGTTGGTCTAGCGGGGTTTACAATGAGCAGTTCTTC.

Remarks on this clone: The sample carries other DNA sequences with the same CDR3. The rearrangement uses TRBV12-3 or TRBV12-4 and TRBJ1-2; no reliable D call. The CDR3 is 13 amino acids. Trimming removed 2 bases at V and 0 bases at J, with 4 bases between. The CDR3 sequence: CASSLSANYGYTF. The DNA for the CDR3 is TGTGCCAGCAGTTTATCTGCTAACTATGGCTACACCTTC.

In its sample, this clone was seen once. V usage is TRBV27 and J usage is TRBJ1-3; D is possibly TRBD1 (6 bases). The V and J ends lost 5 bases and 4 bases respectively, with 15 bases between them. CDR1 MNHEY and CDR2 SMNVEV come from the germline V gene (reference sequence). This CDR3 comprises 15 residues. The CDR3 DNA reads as TGTGCCAGCAGTCCGCGGTTGGGGGCGGGAAACACCATATATTTT. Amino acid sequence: CASSPRLGAGNTIYF.

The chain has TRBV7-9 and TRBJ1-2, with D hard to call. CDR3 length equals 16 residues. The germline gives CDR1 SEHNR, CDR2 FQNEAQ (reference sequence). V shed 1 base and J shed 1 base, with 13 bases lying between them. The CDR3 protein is CASSLDNMNINYGYTF. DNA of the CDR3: TGTGCCAGCAGCTTAGACAACATGAACATTAACTATGGCTACACCTTC.